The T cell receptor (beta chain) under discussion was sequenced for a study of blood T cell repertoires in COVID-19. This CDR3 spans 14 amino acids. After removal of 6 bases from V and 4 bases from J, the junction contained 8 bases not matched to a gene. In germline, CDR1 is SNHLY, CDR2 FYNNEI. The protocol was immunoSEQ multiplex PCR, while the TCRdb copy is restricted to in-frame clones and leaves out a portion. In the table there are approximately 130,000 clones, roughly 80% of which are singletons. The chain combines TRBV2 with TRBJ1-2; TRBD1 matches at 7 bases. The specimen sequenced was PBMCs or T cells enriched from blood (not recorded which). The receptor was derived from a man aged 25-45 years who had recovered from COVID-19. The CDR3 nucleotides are TGTGCCAGCAGCCGGGACAGCGGGAGCTATGGCTACACCTTC. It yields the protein CASSRDSGSYGYTF.